These 6 T cell receptor beta chains were sequenced from one sample in a study of beta chain features in type 1 diabetes. The investigators reverse transcribed all of the isolated RNA, so they sequenced expressed TCRB transcripts. Only in-frame clones appear in the TCRdb table, and some are missing; sequencing was by immunoSEQ multiplex PCR. The repertoire holds roughly 310,000 clones, with around 10% as singletons. The sample comprised naive CD4+ T cells from blood. Receptors were obtained from a woman aged 25 to 45 in good health.

The J gene is TRBJ2-1, the V gene TRBV7-2, with 9 bases fitting TRBD2. The CDR3 has 14 amino acids. Unmatched junction bases numbered 6, after V lost 4 bases and J lost 8 bases. The germline gives CDR1 SGHTA, CDR2 FQGNSA. The CDR3 DNA is TGTGCCAGCAGCTCGATAGCGGGAGCAGATGAGCAGTTCTTC. Translation: CASSSIAGADEQFF.

This clone has only a few counts. The V call is TRBV13, the J call TRBJ1-1; D is perhaps TRBD1 (6 bases). The germline gives CDR1 PRHDT, CDR2 FYEKMQ (reference sequence). The CDR3 has 15 residues. Trimming stripped 5 bases from V and 2 bases from J, with 15 bases between. The CDR3 region is CASSPARGINTEAFF. CDR3 coding DNA: TGTGCCAGCAGCCCCGCTAGGGGGATAAACACTGAAGCTTTCTTT. Variable domain in full (rest from reference TRBV13 and TRBJ1-1): AAGVIQSPRHLIKEKRETATLKCYPIPRHDTVYWYQQGPGQDPQFLISFYEKMQSDKGSIPDRFSAQQFSDYHSELNMSSLELGDSALYFCASSPARGINTEAFFGQGTRLTVV.

The chain joins TRBV10-3 to TRBJ2-5; TRBD2 agrees at 10 bases. The CDR3 is 16 amino acids. Trimming removed 2 bases from V and 5 bases from J; junction bases left unmatched: 8. Germline loops: CDR1 ENHRY, CDR2 SYGVKD. The CDR3, as DNA: TGTGCCATCAGTGAGGAGGCTAGCGGGAGATTGGAGACCCAGTACTTC. It yields the protein CAISEEASGRLETQYF.

The CDR3 DNA is TGTGCCAGCAGTACCGTAGCGGGATACGAGCAGTACTTC. Translating it yields CASSTVAGYEQYF. The J gene is TRBJ2-7, the V gene TRBV28, with TRBD2 matching 8 bases. The CDR3 runs to 13 residues. Germline CDR1 reads MDHEN; CDR2 reads SYDVKM. Trimming took 5 bases from V and 4 from J; bases not matched to a gene: 4.

This clone was seen a handful of times. The V and J genes are TRBV9 and TRBJ2-1; D perhaps matches TRBD2 (5 bases). V lost 4 bases and J 0 bases, leaving 14 bases between the germline ends. The CDR3 runs to 16 residues. Per germline, CDR1 SGDLS and CDR2 YYNGEE. CDR3 DNA sequence: TGTGCCAGCAGCCCGATGTCGGGGTCCTCCTACAATGAGCAGTTCTTC. Translating it yields CASSPMSGSSYNEQFF.

This clone was seen a few times. This rearrangement joins TRBV7-2 to TRBJ2-7; a weak D match, TRBD1 (6 bases). Between the trimmed V and J ends, which lost 4 bases and 0 bases, there was a span of 10 bases. Per germline, CDR1 SGHTA and CDR2 FQGNSA. CDR3 size: 14 residues. Written as DNA, the CDR3 is TGTGCCAGCAGCTATCGGACAGCCTCCTACGAGCAGTACTTC. Protein: CASSYRTASYEQYF.